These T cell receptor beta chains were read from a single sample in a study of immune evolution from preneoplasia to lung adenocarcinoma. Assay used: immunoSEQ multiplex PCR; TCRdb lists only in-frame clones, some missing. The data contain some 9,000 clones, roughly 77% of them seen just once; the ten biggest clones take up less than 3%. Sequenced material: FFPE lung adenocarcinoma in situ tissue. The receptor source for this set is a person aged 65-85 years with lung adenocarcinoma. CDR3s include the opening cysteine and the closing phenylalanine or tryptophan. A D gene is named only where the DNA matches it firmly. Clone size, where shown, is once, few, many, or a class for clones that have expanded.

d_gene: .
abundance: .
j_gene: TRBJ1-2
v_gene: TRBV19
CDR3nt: TGTGCCAGTAGTATAGAGGAAGGGAATGGCTACACCTTC
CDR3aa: CASSIEEGNGYTF

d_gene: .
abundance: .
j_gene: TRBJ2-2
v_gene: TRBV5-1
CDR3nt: TGCGCCAGCAGCTTGCCGAGAACGGGGAACTCGAACACCGGGGAGCTGTTTTTT
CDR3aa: CASSLPRTGNSNTGELFF

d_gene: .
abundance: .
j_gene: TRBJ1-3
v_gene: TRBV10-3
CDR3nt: TGTGCCATCAGCGGACAGTACTCTGGAAACACCATATATTTT
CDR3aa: CAISGQYSGNTIYF

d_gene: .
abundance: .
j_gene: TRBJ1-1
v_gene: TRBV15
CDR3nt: TGTGCCACCAGCAGATCCCGTGGGTCTGAAGCTTTCTTT
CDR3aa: CATSRSRGSEAFF

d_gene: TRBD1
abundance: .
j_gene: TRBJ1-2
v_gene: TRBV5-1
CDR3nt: TGCGCCAGCAGCTTCTCCGGGACAGGAGGTGAGGGCTACACCTTC
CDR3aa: CASSFSGTGGEGYTF

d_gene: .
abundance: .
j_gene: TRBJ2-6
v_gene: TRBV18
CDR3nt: TGTGCCAGCGTACAGAACCTCAGGTCTGGGGCCAACGTCCTGACTTTC
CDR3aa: CASVQNLRSGANVLTF

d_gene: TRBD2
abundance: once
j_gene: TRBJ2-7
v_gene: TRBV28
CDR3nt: TGTGCCAGCAGTCCCGGGGGGGGGCGAACCTACGAGCAGTACTTC
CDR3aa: CASSPGGGRTYEQYF

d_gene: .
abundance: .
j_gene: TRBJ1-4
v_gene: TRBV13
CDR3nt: TGTGCCAGCAGCTTAGTGGCAGGGAGGAGGGACTTGGAAAAACTGTTTTTT
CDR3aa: CASSLVAGRRDLEKLFF

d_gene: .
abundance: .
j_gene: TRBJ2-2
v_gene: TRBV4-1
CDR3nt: TGCGCCAGCAGCCTCAAACGGGAACCGACCGGGGAGCTGTTTTTT
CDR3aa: CASSLKREPTGELFF

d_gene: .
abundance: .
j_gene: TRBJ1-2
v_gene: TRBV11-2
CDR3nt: TGTGCCAGCAGCTTAGATGGGGCAGGGCGGTACTATGGCTACACCTTC
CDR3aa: CASSLDGAGRYYGYTF

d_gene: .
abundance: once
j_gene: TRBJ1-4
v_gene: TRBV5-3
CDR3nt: TGTGCCAGAAGTTATTGCCATTCCTTACGACCCCTTAATGAAAAACTGTTTTTT
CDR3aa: CARSYCHSLRPLNEKLFF

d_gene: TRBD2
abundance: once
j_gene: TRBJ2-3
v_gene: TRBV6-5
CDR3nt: TGTGCCAGCAGTTACCGCGGGGGACCCACAGATACGCAGTATTTT
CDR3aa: CASSYRGGPTDTQYF

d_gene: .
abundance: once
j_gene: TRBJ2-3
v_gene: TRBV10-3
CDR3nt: TGTGCCATCACAAGGGGGAGTAATACAGATACGCAGTATTTT
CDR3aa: CAITRGSNTDTQYF

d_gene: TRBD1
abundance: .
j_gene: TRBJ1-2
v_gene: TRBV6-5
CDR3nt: TGTGCCAGCAGTTGGACAGGGAACTATGGCTACACCTTC
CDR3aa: CASSWTGNYGYTF

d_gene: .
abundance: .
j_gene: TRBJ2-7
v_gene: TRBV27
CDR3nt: TGTGCCAGCAGTATACAGCGTATGGGATTCACGGGCGAGCAGTACTTC
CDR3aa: CASSIQRMGFTGEQYF

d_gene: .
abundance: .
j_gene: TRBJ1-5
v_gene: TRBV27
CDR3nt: TGTGCCAGCAGTTTGATATTCGGCCAGCCCCAGCATTTT
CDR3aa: CASSLIFGQPQHF

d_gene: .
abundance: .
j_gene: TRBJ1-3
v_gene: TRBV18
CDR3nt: TGTGCCAGCTCACCACTTGAGAGCTCTGGAAACACCATATATTTT
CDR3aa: CASSPLESSGNTIYF

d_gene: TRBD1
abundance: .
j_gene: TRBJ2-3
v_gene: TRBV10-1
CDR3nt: TGCGCCAGCAGCCCCGGGGACAGGGGCACAGATACGCAGTATTTT
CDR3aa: CASSPGDRGTDTQYF

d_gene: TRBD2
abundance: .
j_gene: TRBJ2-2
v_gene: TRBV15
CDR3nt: TGTGCCACCAGCAGGGGACTAGCAACCGGGGAGCTGTTTTTT
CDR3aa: CATSRGLATGELFF

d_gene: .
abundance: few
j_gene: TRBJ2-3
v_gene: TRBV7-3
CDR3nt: TGTGCCAGCAGCTTAACGGCGGGGGATACGCAGTATTTT
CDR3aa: CASSLTAGDTQYF

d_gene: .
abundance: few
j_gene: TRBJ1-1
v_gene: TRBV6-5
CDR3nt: TGTGCCAGCAGTTACTCGGATAGGAGTTCAGGGGCTGAAGCTTTCTTT
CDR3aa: CASSYSDRSSGAEAFF

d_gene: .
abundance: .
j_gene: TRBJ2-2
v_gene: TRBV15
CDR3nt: TGTGCCACCAGCAGAGAGCGTATGGGGGAGCTGTTTTTT
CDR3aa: CATSRERMGELFF

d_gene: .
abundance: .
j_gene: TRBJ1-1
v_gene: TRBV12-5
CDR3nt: TGTGCTAGTGCCCCCGACACTGAAGCTTTCTTT
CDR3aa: CASAPDTEAFF

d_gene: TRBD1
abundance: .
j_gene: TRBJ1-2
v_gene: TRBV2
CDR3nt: TGTGCCAGCAGTGAGACAGGGAACTATGGCTACACCTTC
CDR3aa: CASSETGNYGYTF

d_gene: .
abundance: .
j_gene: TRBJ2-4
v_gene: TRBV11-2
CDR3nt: TGTGCCAGCACCTTGGGTTTAGCCAAAAACATTCAGTACTTC
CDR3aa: CASTLGLAKNIQYF

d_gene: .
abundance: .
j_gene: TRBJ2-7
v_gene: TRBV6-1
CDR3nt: TGTGCCAGCACGGTTGCTAGGAGCTCCTACGAGCAGTACTTC
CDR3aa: CASTVARSSYEQYF

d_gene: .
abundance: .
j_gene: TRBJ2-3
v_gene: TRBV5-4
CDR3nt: TGTGCCAGCAGCGGGACCCGATCAGATACGCAGTATTTT
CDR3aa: CASSGTRSDTQYF

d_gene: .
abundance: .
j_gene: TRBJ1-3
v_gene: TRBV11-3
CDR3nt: TGTGCCAGCAGCCTGCGGGGGAGAGCCTCTGGAAACACCATATATTTT
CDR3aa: CASSLRGRASGNTIYF

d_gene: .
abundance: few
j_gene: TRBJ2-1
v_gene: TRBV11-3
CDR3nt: TGTGCCAGCAGCTTAGTATCCAGGAACAATGAGCAGTTCTTC
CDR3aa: CASSLVSRNNEQFF

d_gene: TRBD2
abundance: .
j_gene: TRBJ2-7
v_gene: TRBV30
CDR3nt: TGTGCCTGGAGTACTTACTCGGGGGGGGAGGGCAGGTACGAGCAGTACTTC
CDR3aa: CAWSTYSGGEGRYEQYF

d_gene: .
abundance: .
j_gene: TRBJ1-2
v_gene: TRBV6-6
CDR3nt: TGTGCCAGCGCCTCACAGGCGCACTATGGCTACACCTTC
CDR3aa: CASASQAHYGYTF

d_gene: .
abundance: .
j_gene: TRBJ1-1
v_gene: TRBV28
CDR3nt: TGTGCCAGCAGTTTCCCTCATGTAGGGCGGACTGGTGCCACTGAAGCTTTCTTT
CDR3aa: CASSFPHVGRTGATEAFF

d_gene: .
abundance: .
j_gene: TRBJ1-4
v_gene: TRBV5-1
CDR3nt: TGCGCCAGCAGCTTGGCTGGGGTATCTAATGAAAAACTGTTTTTT
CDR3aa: CASSLAGVSNEKLFF

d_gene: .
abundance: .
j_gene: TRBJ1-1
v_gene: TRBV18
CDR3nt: TGTGCCAGCTCACCTCGGATGGGTGAAGCTTTCTTT
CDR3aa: CASSPRMGEAFF

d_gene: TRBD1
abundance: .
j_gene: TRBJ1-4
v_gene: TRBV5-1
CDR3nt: TGCGCCAGCAGCTCCCGACAGGGGCCAAGTGAAAAACTGTTTTTT
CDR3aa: CASSSRQGPSEKLFF

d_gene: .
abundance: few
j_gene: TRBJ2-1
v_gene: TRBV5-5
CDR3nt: TGTGCCAGCAGCTTCGGAGGGGGACCCTACAATGAGCAGTTCTTC
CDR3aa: CASSFGGGPYNEQFF

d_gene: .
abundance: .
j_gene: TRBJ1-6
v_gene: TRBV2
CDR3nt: TGTGCCAGCATTAACAGGGATTCACCCCTCCACTTT
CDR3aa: CASINRDSPLHF

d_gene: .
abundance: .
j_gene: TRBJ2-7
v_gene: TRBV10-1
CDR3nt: TGCGCCAGCAGTGAGTGGATCCTGGGCGAGCAGTACTTC
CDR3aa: CASSEWILGEQYF

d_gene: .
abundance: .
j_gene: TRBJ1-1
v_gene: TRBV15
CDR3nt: TGTGCCACCAGCGGGGGAGTGAATTCCGAACGGGGCCCGAACACTGAAGCTTTCTTT
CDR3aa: CATSGGVNSERGPNTEAFF

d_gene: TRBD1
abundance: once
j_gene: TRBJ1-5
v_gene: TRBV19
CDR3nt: TGTGCCACCGGGAGGGAACAGGGGGCCTACAATCAGCCCCAGCATTTT
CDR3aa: CATGREQGAYNQPQHF

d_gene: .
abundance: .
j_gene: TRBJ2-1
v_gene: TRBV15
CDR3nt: TGTGCCACCAGCAGAGAAGCGGGCGAGGGCAATGAGCAGTTCTTC
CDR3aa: CATSREAGEGNEQFF

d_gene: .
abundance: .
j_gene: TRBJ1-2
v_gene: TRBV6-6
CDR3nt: TGTGCCAGCAGTTTAGGGGGGAGATCTAACTATGGCTACACCTTC
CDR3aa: CASSLGGRSNYGYTF

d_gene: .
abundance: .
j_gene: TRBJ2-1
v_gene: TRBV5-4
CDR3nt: TGTGCCAGCAGCTTTAGGCTAAGCGGCTACAATGAGCAGTTCTTC
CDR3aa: CASSFRLSGYNEQFF

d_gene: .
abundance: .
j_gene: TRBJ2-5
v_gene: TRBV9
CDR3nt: TGTGCCAGCAGCGTAGAGGGTATTGAGACCCAGTACTTC
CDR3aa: CASSVEGIETQYF

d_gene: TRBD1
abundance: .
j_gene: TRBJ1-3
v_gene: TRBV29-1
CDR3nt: TGCAGCTACAGGGGATCGGCTGGAAACACCATATATTTT
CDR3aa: CSYRGSAGNTIYF

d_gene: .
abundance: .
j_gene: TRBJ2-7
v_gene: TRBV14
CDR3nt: TGTGCCAGCAGCCAAGGTCGCCGTACAGGGCAGGGATCCTACGAGCAGTACTTC
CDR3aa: CASSQGRRTGQGSYEQYF

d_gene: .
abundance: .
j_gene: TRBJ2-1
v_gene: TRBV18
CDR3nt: TGTGCCAGCTCACCCCGGGAAGGAAGGTACAATGAGCAGTTCTTC
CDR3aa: CASSPREGRYNEQFF

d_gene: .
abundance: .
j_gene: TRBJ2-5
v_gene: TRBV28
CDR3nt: TGTGCCAGCTCCCCCTTCCGGCAGGGGCCTAAGACCCAGTACTTC
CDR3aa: CASSPFRQGPKTQYF

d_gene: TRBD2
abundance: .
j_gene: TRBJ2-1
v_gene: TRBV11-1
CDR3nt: TGTGCCAGCAGCTTGCACACTAGCGCTGAGCAGTTCTTC
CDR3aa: CASSLHTSAEQFF

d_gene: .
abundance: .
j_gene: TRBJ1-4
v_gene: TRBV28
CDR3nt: TGTGCCAGCAGTTATGGCCGGCTTAATGAAAAACTGTTTTTT
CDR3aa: CASSYGRLNEKLFF

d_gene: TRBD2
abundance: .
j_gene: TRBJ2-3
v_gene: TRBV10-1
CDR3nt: TGCGCCAGCAGTGACGGGCTAGCGGGGAGCACAGATACGCAGTATTTT
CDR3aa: CASSDGLAGSTDTQYF

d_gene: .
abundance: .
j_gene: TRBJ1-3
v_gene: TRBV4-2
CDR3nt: TGTGCCAGCAGCCAAGAGATGTCTCCCGGAGGAAACACCATATATTTT
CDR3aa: CASSQEMSPGGNTIYF

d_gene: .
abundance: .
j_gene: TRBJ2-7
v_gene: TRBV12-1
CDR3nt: TGTGCCAGCAGCCAACAAGGGACACCCGGTAGGTGGGAGCAGTACTTC
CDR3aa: CASSQQGTPGRWEQYF

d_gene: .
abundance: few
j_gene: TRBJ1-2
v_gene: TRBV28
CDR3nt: TGTGCCAGCAGGGGTCAGGGTAACTATGGCTACACCTTC
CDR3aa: CASRGQGNYGYTF

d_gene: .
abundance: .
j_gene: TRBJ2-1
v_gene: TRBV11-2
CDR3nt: TGTGCCAGCAGCTCATTGAAAGGGGACTACAATGAGCAGTTCTTC
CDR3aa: CASSSLKGDYNEQFF

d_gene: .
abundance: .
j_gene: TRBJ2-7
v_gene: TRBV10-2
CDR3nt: TGCGCCAGCACTACACAGAGAGGAGACGAGCAGTACTTC
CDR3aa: CASTTQRGDEQYF